The 23 T cell receptor beta chains given below trace back to one sample, sequenced in a study of CD8 T cells in ankylosing spondylitis (dated by TCRdb to the late 2010s). To prepare the library, 5' RACE was applied. The sequencing machine was an Illumina HiSeq 2500. In TCRdb, the public reads were trimmed at Q25 with fastp and aligned with MiXCR, with productive beta chains retained. Each entry is one CDR3 protein sequence, shown with its most common DNA and genes. The sample table lists around 90,000 distinct CDR3 sequences, roughly 27% of them with a count of one. 50% to 60% of the sample is held by the ten biggest clonotypes. The specimen sequenced was blood, either unsorted or a sorted T cell fraction (not recorded which). These receptors were collected from a male donor with ankylosing spondylitis or in good health (not recorded which).

V gene TRBV20-1 combines with J gene TRBJ2-7, with D perhaps matching TRBD2 (5 bases). The V end lost 5 bases, the J end lost 1 base, and 12 bases lay between the germline ends. The germline V gene has CDR1 DFQATT and CDR2 SNEGSKA (reference sequence). This CDR3 spans 13 amino acids. Here the CDR3 DNA reads TGCAGTGCTGTACTAGGAGGTTCCTACGAGCAGTACTTC. Residues: CSAVLGGSYEQYF.

The genes are TRBV7-3 and TRBJ2-1; D call uncertain. This CDR3 has 13 amino acids. Trimming cost V 5 bases and J 6 bases, with 11 bases left between them. CDR1 and CDR2 (germline): SGHTA, FQGTGA. The CDR3 reads CASSTTSGNEQFF. DNA of the CDR3: TGTGCCAGCAGCACGACTTCGGGCAATGAGCAGTTCTTC.

The chain employs TRBV20-1 and TRBJ1-1; maybe TRBD1 (6 bases). The CDR3 spans 14 residues. V was trimmed by 0 bases and J by 4 bases, leaving 12 bases between them. Germline V lookup: CDR1 DFQATT, CDR2 SNEGSKA (reference sequence). The CDR3 is CSAREGARGTEAFF. In DNA form, the CDR3 reads TGCAGTGCTAGAGAGGGGGCTAGGGGCACTGAAGCTTTCTTT.

This clonotype was picked up a small number of times. The CDR3 DNA is TGTGCCATCAAGGCTAGCGAGTCCACAGATACGCAGTATTTT. This codes for CAIKASESTDTQYF. The rearrangement uses TRBV10-3 and TRBJ2-3; tentative D call: TRBD2 (6 bases). Trimming removed 7 bases at V and 2 bases at J, with 13 bases between. This CDR3 comprises 14 residues. Looked up from germline, CDR1 is ENHRY and CDR2 is SYGVKD.

In its sample, this clonotype was seen a few times. The rearrangement links TRBV12-3 or TRBV12-4 to TRBJ1-6; tentative D call: TRBD1 (6 bases). Trimming removed 3 bases from V and 10 bases from J, with 13 bases in between. This CDR3 spans 14 amino acids. CDR3 DNA: TGTGCCAGCAGTTTCAGGGGATCGCAGTCACCCCTCCACTTT. Translating gives CASSFRGSQSPLHF.

This chain joins TRBV7-2 and TRBJ2-7; D is unclear. Germline V gene lookup returns CDR1 SGHTA and CDR2 FQGNSA. Trimming shortened V by 3 bases and J by 4 bases, and 10 bases separated the two germline ends. The CDR3 spans 13 residues. The CDR3 bases are TGTGCCAGCAGCTTTGATCAAACTTACGAGCAGTACGTC. The encoded protein is CASSFDQTYEQYV.

The chain is built from TRBV5-5 and TRBJ1-2; possible D gene TRBD1, 6 bases. Germline V gene sequence: CDR1 SGHKS, CDR2 YYEKEE (reference sequence). V lost 4 bases, J lost 6 bases, and 16 bases lay in between. This CDR3 comprises 14 residues. CDR3 sequence reads: CASSPSTGDNGYTF. Here the CDR3 DNA reads TGTGCCAGCAGCCCATCGACAGGCGACAATGGCTACACCTTC. Using reference TRBV5-5 and TRBJ1-2 for the parts outside the CDR3, the full variable domain is DAGVTQSPTHLIKTRGQQVTLRCSPISGHKSVSWYQQVLGQGPQFIFQYYEKEERGRGNFPDRFSARQFPNYSSELNVNALLLGDSALYLCASSPSTGDNGYTFGSGTRLTVV.

This sequence joins TRBV5-1 and TRBJ1-3; 7 positions match TRBD1. The V gene end was trimmed by 4 bases and the J gene end by 0 bases; junction bases not matched to a gene: 7. Germline lookup yields CDR1 SGHRS and CDR2 YFSETQ. The CDR3 spans 16 residues. This CDR3 reads CASSRDSHSSGNTIYF. In DNA, the CDR3 is TGCGCCAGCAGCCGGGACAGCCACAGCTCTGGAAACACCATATATTTT.

V is TRBV11-2 and J is TRBJ1-3, with 10 nucleotides matching TRBD1. The length of the CDR3 is 19 residues. The J segment lost 4 bases and the V segment lost 3 bases, leaving 15 bases of the junction unmatched. Germline values: CDR1 SGHAT, CDR2 FQNNGV. CDR3 protein: CASSLGGQGQLWTGNTIYF. The CDR3 DNA reads TGTGCCAGCAGCTTGGGGGGACAGGGGCAACTCTGGACAGGAAACACCATATATTTT. Based on the CDR3 plus reference TRBV11-2 and TRBJ1-3, the full variable domain is EAGVAQSPRYKIIEKRQSVAFWCNPISGHATLYWYQQILGQGPKLLIQFQNNGVVDDSQLPKDRFSAERLKGVDSTLKIQPAKLEDSAVYLCASSLGGQGQLWTGNTIYFGEGSWLTVV.

There are many counts of this clonotype. V gene TRBV20-1 combines with J gene TRBJ2-7, with D tentatively TRBD2 (5 bases). Germline V gene sequence: CDR1 DFQATT, CDR2 SNEGSKA (reference sequence). V was pared by 6 bases and J by 6 bases, with 21 bases between. The CDR3 runs to 14 residues. The CDR3 is CSAVDQRSASEQYF. The CDR3 DNA reads TGCAGTGCCGTGGACCAGCGGAGCGCGTCCGAGCAGTACTTC.

This clonotype was recorded a few times. The chain is built from TRBV7-3 and TRBJ1-1; unclear D gene. Trimming cost V 4 bases and J 5 bases, with 11 bases left between them. This CDR3 spans 13 amino acids. Germline V lookup: CDR1 SGHTA, CDR2 FQGTGA. Here the CDR3 DNA reads TGTGCCAGCAGCTCCCCGGCAGCGACTGAAGCTTTCTTT. As protein: CASSSPAATEAFF.

The DNA for the CDR3 is TGCAGTGCTATTATGCCTGCAGGGCAGCCCCAGCATTTT. Protein product: CSAIMPAGQPQHF. J is TRBJ1-5 and V is TRBV20-1, with D possibly being TRBD1 (5 bases). The V gene lost 4 bases and the J gene lost 7 bases, with 14 bases spanning the gap. CDR1 and CDR2 (germline): DFQATT, SNEGSKA (reference sequence). The CDR3 spans 13 residues.

The chain employs TRBV20-1 and TRBJ2-5; 11 bases match TRBD2. This CDR3 is built from 15 residues. Unmatched junction bases numbered 10, after V lost 8 bases and J lost 2 bases. In germline, CDR1 is DFQATT, CDR2 SNEGSKA (reference sequence). As DNA, the CDR3 is TGCAGTTTACTAGCGGGAGAGAAAGGGCAAGAGACCCAGTACTTC. Amino acid sequence: CSLLAGEKGQETQYF.

The chain recombines TRBV4-1 with TRBJ2-1; unclear D gene. This CDR3 region has 15 residues. Germline CDR1 MGHRA, CDR2 YSYEKL. V was trimmed by 0 bases and J by 6 bases, leaving 12 bases between them. The CDR3 loop reads CASSQEVRSSNEQFF. DNA of the CDR3: TGCGCCAGCAGCCAAGAAGTGCGGAGCTCCAATGAGCAGTTCTTC.

The J gene is TRBJ2-6, the V gene TRBV5-5; no reliable D call. Between the trimmed V and J ends, which lost 4 bases and 1 base, there was a span of 12 bases. The CDR3 is 16 amino acids. CDR1 is SGHKS and CDR2 is YYEKEE in the germline V gene (reference sequence). CDR3 region: CASSPSVPSGANVLTF. CDR3 nucleotide sequence: TGTGCCAGCAGCCCCTCGGTTCCATCTGGGGCCAACGTCCTGACTTTC.

This clonotype was counted between two and nine times. This chain connects TRBV5-1 to TRBJ1-1, with 10 bases matching TRBD1. Germline assignment: CDR1 SGHRS and CDR2 YFSETQ. This CDR3 is 14 amino acids long. J gave up 4 bases and V 4 bases, and 4 bases lay outside the gene matches. The CDR3: CASSRGQGGTEAFF. DNA of the CDR3: TGCGCCAGCAGCAGAGGACAGGGGGGCACTGAAGCTTTCTTT.

V and J are TRBV18 and TRBJ1-1; D call uncertain. CDR3 length: 15 residues. Germline assignment: CDR1 KGHSH and CDR2 LQKENI. V was clipped by 6 bases and J by 5 bases, with 19 bases between them. CDR3 residues: CASSSTRVSMTEAFF. CDR3 DNA sequence: TGTGCCAGCTCTTCGACGAGGGTTAGTATGACTGAAGCTTTCTTT. The variable domain in full, with the rest retrieved from reference TRBV18 and TRBJ1-1, is NAGVMQNPRHLVRRRGQEARLRCSPMKGHSHVYWYRQLPEEGLKFMVYLQKENIIDESGMPKERFSAEFPKEGPSILRIQQVVRGDSAAYFCASSSTRVSMTEAFFGQGTRLTVV.

V gene TRBV5-1 combines with J gene TRBJ1-5; 12 positions agree with TRBD1. The CDR3 spans 22 residues. Trimming took 4 bases from V and 0 from J; bases not matched to a gene: 20. In germline, CDR1 is SGHRS, CDR2 YFSETQ. This CDR3 is CASSQRDRGRIPRPYSNQPQHF. The CDR3 DNA reads TGCGCCAGCAGCCAACGGGACAGGGGGCGAATCCCCAGGCCCTATAGCAATCAGCCCCAGCATTTT.

The chain carries TRBV27 and TRBJ2-2; 8 positions agree with TRBD2. J was trimmed by 6 bases and V by 6 bases; bases with no gene match: 6. The CDR3 spans 14 residues. CDR1 and CDR2 from the germline V gene are MNHEY and SMNVEV (reference sequence). The CDR3 coding sequence is TGTGCCAGCAGGCAACGGGGGGGATCCGGGGAGCTGTTTTTT. This sequence encodes CASRQRGGSGELFF.

This sequence joins TRBV5-1 and TRBJ2-7; D gene ambiguous. Germline values: CDR1 SGHRS, CDR2 YFSETQ. The length of the CDR3 is 15 residues. V lost 0 bases and J 3 bases, leaving 13 bases between the germline ends. For the CDR3, the DNA is TGCGCCAGCAGCTTGGAAGGCGGAGAGCTCTACGAGCAGTACTTC. It yields the protein CASSLEGGELYEQYF.

The chain links TRBV7-8 to TRBJ2-1; D not resolved. Germline-derived CDR1 and CDR2 are SGHVS and FQNEAQ. The CDR3 runs 15 residues. V was pared by 2 bases and J by 6 bases, with 14 bases between. The CDR3 region is CASSLRPLQGNEQFF. The CDR3 nucleotides are TGTGCCAGCAGCTTAAGGCCATTGCAAGGCAATGAGCAGTTCTTC.

A few counts support this clonotype. This rearrangement joins TRBV7-9 to TRBJ1-1, with D hard to call. Trimming shortened V by 1 base and J by 1 base, and 10 bases separated the two germline ends. The CDR3 is 15 amino acids. Germline V lookup: CDR1 SEHNR, CDR2 FQNEAQ (reference sequence). CDR3 bases: TGTGCCAGCAGCTTAGTATTAGCCAAGAACACTGAAGCTTTCTTT. It specifies CASSLVLAKNTEAFF.

This clonotype showed up many times. V is TRBV7-9 and J is TRBJ2-1, with D tentatively TRBD2 (6 bases). The CDR3 has 15 residues. V was clipped by 5 bases and J by 4 bases, with 15 bases between them. CDR1 is SEHNR, CDR2 FQNEAQ, per germline (reference sequence). CDR3 residues: CASSPRGREYNEQFF. The CDR3 nucleotides read TGTGCCAGCAGCCCGCGTGGCCGGGAGTACAATGAGCAGTTCTTC.